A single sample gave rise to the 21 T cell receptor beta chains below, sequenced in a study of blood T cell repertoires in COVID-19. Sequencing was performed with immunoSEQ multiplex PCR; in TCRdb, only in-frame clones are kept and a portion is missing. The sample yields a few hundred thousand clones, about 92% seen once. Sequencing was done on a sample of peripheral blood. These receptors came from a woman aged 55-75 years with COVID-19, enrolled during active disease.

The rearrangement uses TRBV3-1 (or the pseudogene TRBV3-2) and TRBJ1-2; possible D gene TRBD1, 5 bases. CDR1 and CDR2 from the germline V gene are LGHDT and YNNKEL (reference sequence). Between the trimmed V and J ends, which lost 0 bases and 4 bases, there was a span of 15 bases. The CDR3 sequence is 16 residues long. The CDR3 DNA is TGTGCCAGCAGCCAAGATACCGGCAGCGGGGGCTATGGCTACACCTTC. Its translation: CASSQDTGSGGYGYTF.

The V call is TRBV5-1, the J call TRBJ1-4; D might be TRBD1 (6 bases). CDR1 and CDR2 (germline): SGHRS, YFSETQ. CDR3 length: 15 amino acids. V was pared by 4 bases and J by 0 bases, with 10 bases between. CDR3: CASSVDRSTNEKLFF. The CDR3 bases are TGCGCCAGCAGCGTCGACAGGTCAACTAATGAAAAACTGTTTTTT.

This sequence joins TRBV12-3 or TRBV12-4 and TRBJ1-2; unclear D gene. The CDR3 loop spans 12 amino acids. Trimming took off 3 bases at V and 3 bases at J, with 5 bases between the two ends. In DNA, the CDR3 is TGTGCCAGCAGTTTCCGGGACTATGGCTACACCTTC. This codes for CASSFRDYGYTF.

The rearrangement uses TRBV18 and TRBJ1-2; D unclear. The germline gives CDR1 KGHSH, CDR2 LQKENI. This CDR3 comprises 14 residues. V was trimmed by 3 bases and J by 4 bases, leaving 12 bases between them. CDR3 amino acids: CASSPLANSYGYTF. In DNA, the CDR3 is TGTGCCAGCTCACCTTTGGCCAATTCCTATGGCTACACCTTC.

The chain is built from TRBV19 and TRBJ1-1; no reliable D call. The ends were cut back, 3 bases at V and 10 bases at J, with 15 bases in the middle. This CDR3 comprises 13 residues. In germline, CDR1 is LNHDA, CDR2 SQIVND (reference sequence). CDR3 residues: CASSIGRGIGAFF. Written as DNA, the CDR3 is TGTGCCAGTAGTATCGGACGGGGTATCGGAGCTTTCTTT.

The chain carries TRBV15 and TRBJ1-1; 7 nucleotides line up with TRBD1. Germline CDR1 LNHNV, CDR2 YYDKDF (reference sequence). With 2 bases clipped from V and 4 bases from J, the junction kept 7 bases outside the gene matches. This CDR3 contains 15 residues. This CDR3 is CATSRRPTGTTEAFF. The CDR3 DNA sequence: TGTGCCACCAGCAGAAGACCGACAGGGACCACTGAAGCTTTCTTT.

In DNA form, the CDR3 reads TGTGCCAGTAGTGCTCCCGGGGGGGAGGACACTGAAGCTTTCTTT. It is translated as CASSAPGGEDTEAFF. V usage is TRBV19 and J usage is TRBJ1-1, with D tentatively TRBD1 (5 bases). Looked up from germline, CDR1 is LNHDA and CDR2 is SQIVND (reference sequence). The germline V and J ends were trimmed by 5 bases and 3 bases, with 16 bases remaining between them. CDR3 length: 15 amino acids.

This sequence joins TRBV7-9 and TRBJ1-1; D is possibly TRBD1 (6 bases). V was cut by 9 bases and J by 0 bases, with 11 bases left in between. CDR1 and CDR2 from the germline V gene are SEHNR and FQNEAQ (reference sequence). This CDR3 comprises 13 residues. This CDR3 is CASTGTMNTEAFF. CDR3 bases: TGTGCCAGTACCGGGACAATGAACACTGAAGCTTTCTTT.

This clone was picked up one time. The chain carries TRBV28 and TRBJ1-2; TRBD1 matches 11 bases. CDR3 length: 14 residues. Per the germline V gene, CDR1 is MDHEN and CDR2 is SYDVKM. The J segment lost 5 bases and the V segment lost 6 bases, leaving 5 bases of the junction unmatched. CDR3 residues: CASRTGTGGYGYTF. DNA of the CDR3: TGTGCCAGCAGGACCGGGACAGGGGGATATGGCTACACCTTC.

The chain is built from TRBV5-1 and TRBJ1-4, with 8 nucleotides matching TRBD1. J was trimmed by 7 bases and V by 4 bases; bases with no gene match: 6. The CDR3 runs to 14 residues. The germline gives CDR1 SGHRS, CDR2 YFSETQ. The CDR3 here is CASSPWTGTEKLFF. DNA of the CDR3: TGCGCCAGCAGCCCATGGACAGGGACTGAAAAACTGTTTTTT.

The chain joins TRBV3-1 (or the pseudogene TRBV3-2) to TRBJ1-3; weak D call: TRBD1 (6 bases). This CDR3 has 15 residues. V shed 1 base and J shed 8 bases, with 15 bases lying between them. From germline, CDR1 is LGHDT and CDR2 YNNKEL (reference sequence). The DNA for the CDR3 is TGTGCCAGCAGCCAAGTGAACAGGGTTGGGGACACCATATATTTT. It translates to CASSQVNRVGDTIYF.

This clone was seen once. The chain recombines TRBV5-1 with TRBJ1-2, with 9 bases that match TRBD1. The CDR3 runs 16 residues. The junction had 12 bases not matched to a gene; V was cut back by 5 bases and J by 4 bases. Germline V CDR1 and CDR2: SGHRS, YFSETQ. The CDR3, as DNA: TGCGCCAGCAGGCCAGCGGGACAGGGCGGATTCTATGGCTACACCTTC. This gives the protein CASRPAGQGGFYGYTF.

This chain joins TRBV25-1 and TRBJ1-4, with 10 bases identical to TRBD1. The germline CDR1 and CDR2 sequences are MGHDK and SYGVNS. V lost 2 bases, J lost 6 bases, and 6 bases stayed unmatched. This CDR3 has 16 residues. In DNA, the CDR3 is TGTGCCAGCAGTGAACCCGACAGGGGGCGATATGAAAAACTGTTTTTT. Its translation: CASSEPDRGRYEKLFF.

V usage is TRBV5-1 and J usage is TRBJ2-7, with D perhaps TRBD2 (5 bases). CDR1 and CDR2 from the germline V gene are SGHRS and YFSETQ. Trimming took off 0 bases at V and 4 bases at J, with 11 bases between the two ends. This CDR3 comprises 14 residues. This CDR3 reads CASSLGPRGYEQYF. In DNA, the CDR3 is TGCGCCAGCAGCTTGGGACCTAGAGGGTACGAGCAGTACTTC.

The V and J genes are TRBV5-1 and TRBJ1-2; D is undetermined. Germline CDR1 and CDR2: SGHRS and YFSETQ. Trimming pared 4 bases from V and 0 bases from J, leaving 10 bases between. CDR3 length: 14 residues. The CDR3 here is CASSNIGTNYGYTF. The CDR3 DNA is TGCGCCAGCAGCAATATCGGGACTAACTATGGCTACACCTTC.

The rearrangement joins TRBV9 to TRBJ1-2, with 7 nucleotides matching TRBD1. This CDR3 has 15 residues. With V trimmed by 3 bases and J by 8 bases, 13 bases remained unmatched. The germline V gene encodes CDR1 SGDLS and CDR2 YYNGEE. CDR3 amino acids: CASSGLQGQKKGYTF. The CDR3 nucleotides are TGTGCCAGCAGCGGCTTACAGGGGCAGAAGAAGGGCTACACCTTC.

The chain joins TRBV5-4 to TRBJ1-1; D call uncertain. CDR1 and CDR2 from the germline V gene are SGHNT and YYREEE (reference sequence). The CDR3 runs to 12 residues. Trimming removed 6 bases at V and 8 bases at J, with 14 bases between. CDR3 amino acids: CASNETGREAFF. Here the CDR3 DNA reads TGTGCCAGCAACGAAACTGGGAGGGAAGCTTTCTTT.

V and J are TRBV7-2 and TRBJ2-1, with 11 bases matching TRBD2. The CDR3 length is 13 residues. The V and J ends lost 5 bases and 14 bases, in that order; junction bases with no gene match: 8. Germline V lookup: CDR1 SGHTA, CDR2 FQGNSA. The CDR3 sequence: CASSVSGGARKFF. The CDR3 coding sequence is TGTGCCAGCAGCGTTAGCGGGGGGGCCAGAAAGTTCTTC.

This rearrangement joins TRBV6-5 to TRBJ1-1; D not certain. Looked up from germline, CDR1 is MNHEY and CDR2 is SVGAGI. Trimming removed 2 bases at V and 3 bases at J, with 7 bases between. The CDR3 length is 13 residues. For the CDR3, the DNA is TGTGCCAGCAGTTACCGAGTGGACACTGAAGCTTTCTTT. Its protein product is CASSYRVDTEAFF.

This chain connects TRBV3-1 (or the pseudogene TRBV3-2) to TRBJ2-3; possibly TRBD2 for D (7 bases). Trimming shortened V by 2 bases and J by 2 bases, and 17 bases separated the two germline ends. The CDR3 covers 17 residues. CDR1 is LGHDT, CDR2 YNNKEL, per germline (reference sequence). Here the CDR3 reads CASSQWVGGGPTDTQYF. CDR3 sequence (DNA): TGTGCCAGCAGCCAATGGGTTGGGGGGGGCCCCACAGATACGCAGTATTTT.

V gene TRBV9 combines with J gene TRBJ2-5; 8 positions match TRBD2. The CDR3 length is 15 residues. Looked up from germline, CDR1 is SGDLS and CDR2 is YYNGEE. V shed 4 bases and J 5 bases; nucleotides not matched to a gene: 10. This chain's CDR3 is CASSPGAGVVETQYF. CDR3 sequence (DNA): TGTGCCAGCAGCCCCGGAGCGGGGGTGGTTGAGACCCAGTACTTC.